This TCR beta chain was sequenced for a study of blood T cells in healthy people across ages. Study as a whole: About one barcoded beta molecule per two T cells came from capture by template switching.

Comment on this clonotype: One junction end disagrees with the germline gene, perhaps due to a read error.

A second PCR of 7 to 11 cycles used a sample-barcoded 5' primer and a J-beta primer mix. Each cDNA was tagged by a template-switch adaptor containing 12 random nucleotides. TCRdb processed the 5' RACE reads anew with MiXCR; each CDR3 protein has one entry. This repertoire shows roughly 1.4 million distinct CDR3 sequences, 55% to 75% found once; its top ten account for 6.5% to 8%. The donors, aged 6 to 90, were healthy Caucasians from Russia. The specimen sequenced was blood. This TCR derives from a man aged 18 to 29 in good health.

This CDR3 reads CASMTQTYEQYF. The CDR3 nucleotides are TGCGCCAGCATGACGCAGACCTACGAGCAGTACTTC. The chain employs TRBV28 and TRBJ2-7; D not certain. Germline lookup yields CDR1 MDHEN and CDR2 SYDVKM. The CDR3 is 12 amino acids.